The 3 T cell receptor beta chains presented below share a single source sample, sequenced in a study of CD8 T cells in Susac syndrome. RNA was extracted with the RNeasy kit, and a quantity of roughly 0.45 to 1 ug was reverse transcribed using random hexamers. One entry per CDR3 protein, called by TCRdb with MiXCR from the immunoSEQ multiplex PCR reads. The table has under 250,000 distinct CDR3 sequences, 93% seen once. Sequencing was carried out using CD4+ T cells from PBMCs. Every receptor here comes from a human donor with multiple sclerosis.

The chain uses TRBV5-1 and TRBJ1-6; 11 nucleotides line up with TRBD1. CDR1 is SGHRS and CDR2 is YFSETQ in the germline V gene. V gave up 0 bases and J gave up 0 bases; unmatched junction bases: 8. The CDR3 is made up of 20 amino acids. The CDR3, as DNA: TGCGCCAGCAGCTTGGGGACAGGGACAGGGGGAAGCTCCTATAATTCACCCCTCCACTTT. Translation gives CASSLGTGTGGSSYNSPLHF.

The genes are TRBV7-2 and TRBJ1-1; unclear D gene. Trimming removed 5 bases at V and 4 bases at J, with 11 bases between. Per the germline V gene, CDR1 is SGHTA and CDR2 is FQGNSA. The CDR3 is 13 amino acids. The CDR3 is CASSNDWGTEAFF. CDR3 DNA: TGTGCCAGCAGCAATGACTGGGGCACTGAAGCTTTCTTT. The whole variable domain, remainder taken from reference TRBV7-2 and TRBJ1-1, is GAGVSQSPSNKVTEKGKDVELRCDPISGHTALYWYRQSLGQGLEFLIYFQGNSAPDKSGLPSDRFSAERTGGSVSTLTIQRTQQEDSAVYLCASSNDWGTEAFFGQGTRLTVV.

The V and J genes are TRBV29-1 and TRBJ1-5, with D perhaps matching TRBD1 (5 bases). V was pared by 6 bases and J by 0 bases, with 15 bases between. The CDR3 covers 15 residues. Germline V gene sequence: CDR1 SQVTM, CDR2 ANQGSEA. CDR3 in amino acids: CSVPPGGDSNQPQHF. The CDR3, as DNA: TGCAGCGTCCCCCCCGGAGGGGATAGCAATCAGCCCCAGCATTTT.